This record looks at one T cell receptor beta chain sequence and its context. The record originates from a study of blood T cell repertoires in COVID-19. Study context: COVID-19 samples collected from the United States, Italy and Spain covered acute and convalescent phases. Nucleic acid was either cDNA or gDNA, and it came from T cells, B-cell-depleted T cells, or PBMCs.

In the study's own analysis: Cell counts per sample came from amplifying reference gene primers. Profiled with immunoSEQ multiplex PCR; TCRdb holds only in-frame clones, not every one. V, J and clone size derive from that table, while D and trimming were established from the DNA sequence. The sample contains roughly 66,000 clones, over 80% of which appear only once. Germline V gene data show CDR1 as MDHEN and CDR2 as SYDVKM. After removal of 2 bases from V and 8 bases from J, the junction contained 5 bases not matched to a gene. This CDR3 is built from 15 residues. This sequence joins TRBV28 and TRBJ1-6; TRBD1 aligns across 8 bases. This TCR was recovered from a human donor in a cohort sampled during active COVID-19. Sequences were obtained from peripheral blood. The chain's CDR3 is CASSLTPGGHSPLHF. CDR3 bases: TGTGCCAGCAGTTTAACCCCAGGGGGCCATTCACCCCTCCACTTT.